This T cell receptor beta chain was profiled in a study of blood T cell repertoires in COVID-19. Study at large: PBMCs, B-cell-depleted T cells, or T cells provided the cDNA or gDNA that made up the material.

Recruits, aged about 18 to 95 years, lived in under 25 US areas. Clinical history as reported by participants underpinned cohort assignment. Deletions cut 3 bases from V and 5 bases from J, with 17 bases between. CDR1 and CDR2 (germline): SGHRS, YFSETQ. The CDR3 totals 15 residues. Measured with immunoSEQ multiplex PCR; TCRdb has only the in-frame clones, and not every one. The repertoire includes around 250,000 clones, approximately 82% of them detected once, and around 5% sits in the top ten. The sample taken for sequencing was PBMCs or T cells enriched from blood (not recorded which). The TCR comes from a middle-aged man who had been exposed to COVID-19. This rearrangement joins TRBV5-1 to TRBJ2-5; perhaps TRBD2 as D (6 bases). The CDR3 here is CASSSGTPPSETQYF. The CDR3 DNA is TGCGCCAGCAGCTCAGGGACTCCCCCTTCGGAGACCCAGTACTTC.